The text below deals with one TCR beta chain. The target antigen is unknown. The data were taken from a study of cytotoxic CD8 clonotypes in ibrutinib-treated CLL. General study points: Baseline-level clonality went beyond age-matched healthy donors and moved in step with circulating CD8+ T-cell counts. Clonality rose at ibrutinib response, held steady in sustained remission, and fell toward baseline at progression.

Libraries were prepared by immunoSEQ multiplex PCR; TCRdb keeps only in-frame clonotypes and omits some of them. The sample records hundreds of thousands of clones, 60% to 80% being singletons. The CDR3 contains 14 residues. Trimming at V came to 5 bases and at J to 5 bases, leaving 4 bases not matched to a gene. Germline V gene data show CDR1 as MNHEY and CDR2 as SVGAGI. The rearrangement links TRBV6-5 to TRBJ1-5; TRBD1 aligns across 9 bases. The sequencing here drew on PBMCs, taken after 12 months of ibrutinib treatment. The TCR was taken from a human donor with chronic lymphocytic leukemia. This CDR3 reads CASSEDRGYQPQHF. The CDR3 nucleotides read TGTGCCAGCAGTGAAGACAGGGGGTATCAGCCCCAGCATTTT.